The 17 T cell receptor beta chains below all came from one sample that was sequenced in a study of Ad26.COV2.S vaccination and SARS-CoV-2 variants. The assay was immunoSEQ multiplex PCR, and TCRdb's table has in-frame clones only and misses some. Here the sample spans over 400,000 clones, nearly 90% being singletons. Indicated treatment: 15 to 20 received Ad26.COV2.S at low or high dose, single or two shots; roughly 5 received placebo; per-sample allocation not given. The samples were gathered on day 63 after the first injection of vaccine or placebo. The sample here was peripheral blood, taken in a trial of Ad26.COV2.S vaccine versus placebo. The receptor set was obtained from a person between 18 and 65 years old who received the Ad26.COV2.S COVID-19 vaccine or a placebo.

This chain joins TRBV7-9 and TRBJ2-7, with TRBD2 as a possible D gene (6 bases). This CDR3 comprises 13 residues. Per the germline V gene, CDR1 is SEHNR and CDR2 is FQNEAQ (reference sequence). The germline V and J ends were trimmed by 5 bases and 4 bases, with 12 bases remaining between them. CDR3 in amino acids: CASSPNREYEQYF. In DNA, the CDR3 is TGTGCCAGCAGCCCTAACCGGGAGTACGAGCAGTACTTC.

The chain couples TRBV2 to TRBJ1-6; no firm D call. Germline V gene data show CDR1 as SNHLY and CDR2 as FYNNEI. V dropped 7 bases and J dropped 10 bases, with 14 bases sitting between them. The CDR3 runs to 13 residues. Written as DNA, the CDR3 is TGTGCCAGCACCAGCCGGAGATCCTCACCCCTCCACTTT. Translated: CASTSRRSSPLHF. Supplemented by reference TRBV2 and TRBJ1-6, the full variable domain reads EPEVTQTPSHQVTQMGQEVILRCVPISNHLYFYWYRQILGQKVEFLVSFYNNEISEKSEIFDDQFSVERPDGSNFTLKIRSTKLEDSAMYFCASTSRRSSPLHFGNGTRLTVT.

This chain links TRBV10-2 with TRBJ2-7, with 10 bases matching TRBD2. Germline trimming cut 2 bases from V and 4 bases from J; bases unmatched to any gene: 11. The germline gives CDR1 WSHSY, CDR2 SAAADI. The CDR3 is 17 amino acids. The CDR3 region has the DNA TGCGCCAGCAGTGAGCTGGCTAGCGGGAGCCGAAATTACGAGCAGTACGTC. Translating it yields CASSELASGSRNYEQYV.

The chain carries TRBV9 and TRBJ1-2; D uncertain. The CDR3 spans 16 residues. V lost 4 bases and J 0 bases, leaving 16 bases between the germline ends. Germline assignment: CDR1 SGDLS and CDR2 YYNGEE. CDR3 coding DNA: TGTGCCAGCAGCCCCACCGCGACGTCTTCTAACTATGGCTACACCTTC. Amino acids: CASSPTATSSNYGYTF. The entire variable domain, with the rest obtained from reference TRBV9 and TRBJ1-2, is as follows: DSGVTQTPKHLITATGQRVTLRCSPRSGDLSVYWYQQSLDQGLQFLIQYYNGEERAKGNILERFSAQQFPDLHSELNLSSLELGDSALYFCASSPTATSSNYGYTFGSGTRLTVV.

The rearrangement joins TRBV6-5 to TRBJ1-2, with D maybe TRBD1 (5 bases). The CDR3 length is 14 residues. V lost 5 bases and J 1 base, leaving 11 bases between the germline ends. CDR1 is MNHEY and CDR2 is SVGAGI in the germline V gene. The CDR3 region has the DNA TGTGCCAGCAGTCCCCGACAGTTTAACTATGGCTACACCTTC. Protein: CASSPRQFNYGYTF.

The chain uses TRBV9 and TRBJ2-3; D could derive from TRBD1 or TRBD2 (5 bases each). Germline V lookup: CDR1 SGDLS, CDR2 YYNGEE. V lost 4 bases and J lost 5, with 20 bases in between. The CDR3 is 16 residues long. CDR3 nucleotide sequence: TGTGCCAGCAGCCCTTGGTCCAGGGAGAGGGGAGATACGCAGTATTTT. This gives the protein CASSPWSRERGDTQYF.

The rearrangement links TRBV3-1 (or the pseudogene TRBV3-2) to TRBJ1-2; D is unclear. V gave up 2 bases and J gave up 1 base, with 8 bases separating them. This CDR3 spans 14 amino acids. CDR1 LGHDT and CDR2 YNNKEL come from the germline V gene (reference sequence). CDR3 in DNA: TGTGCCAGCAGCCAATACGCAAGTAACTATGGCTACACCTTC. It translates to CASSQYASNYGYTF.

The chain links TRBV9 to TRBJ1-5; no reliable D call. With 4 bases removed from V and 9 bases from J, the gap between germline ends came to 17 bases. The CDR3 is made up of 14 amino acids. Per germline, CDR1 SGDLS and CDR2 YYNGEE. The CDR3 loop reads CASSPREGSGPQHF. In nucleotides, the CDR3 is TGTGCCAGCAGCCCAAGGGAGGGATCAGGGCCCCAGCATTTT.

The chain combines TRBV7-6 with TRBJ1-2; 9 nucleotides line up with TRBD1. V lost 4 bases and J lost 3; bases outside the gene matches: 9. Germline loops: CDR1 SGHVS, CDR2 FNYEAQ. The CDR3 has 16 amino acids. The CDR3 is CASSSRQGVMDYGYTF. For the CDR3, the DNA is TGTGCCAGCAGCTCCCGACAGGGGGTGATGGACTATGGCTACACCTTC.

CDR3 protein: CASSWDRTTEAFF. The DNA of the CDR3 is TGTGCCAGCAGCTGGGACAGGACGACTGAAGCTTTCTTT. The chain uses TRBV7-2 and TRBJ1-1, with 8 bases fitting TRBD1. The junction had 3 bases not matched to a gene; V was cut back by 4 bases and J by 5 bases. CDR1 SGHTA and CDR2 FQGNSA come from the germline V gene. There are 13 residues in the CDR3. The full variable domain, in which reference TRBV7-2 and TRBJ1-1 provide the parts outside the CDR3, is GAGVSQSPSNKVTEKGKDVELRCDPISGHTALYWYRQSLGQGLEFLIYFQGNSAPDKSGLPSDRFSAERTGGSVSTLTIQRTQQEDSAVYLCASSWDRTTEAFFGQGTRLTVV.

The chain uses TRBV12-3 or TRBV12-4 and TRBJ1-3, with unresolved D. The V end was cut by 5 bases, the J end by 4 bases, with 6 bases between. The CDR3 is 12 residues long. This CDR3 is CASSQTGNTIYF. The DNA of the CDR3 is TGTGCCAGCAGTCAGACAGGAAACACCATATATTTT.

CDR3 sequence: CASSSHLGGLLTSPLHF. The CDR3, as DNA: TGCGCCAGCAGCTCTCACCTAGGAGGTCTCCTGACCTCACCCCTCCACTTT. The chain has TRBV5-1 and TRBJ1-6; D unresolved. The CDR3 length is 17 residues. CDR1 and CDR2 (germline): SGHRS, YFSETQ. V dropped 3 bases and J dropped 10 bases, with 23 bases sitting between them.

The CDR3: CASSLNLPDGGEQFF. CDR3 bases: TGCGCCAGCAGCTTGAATCTGCCTGATGGAGGTGAGCAGTTCTTC. The J gene is TRBJ2-1, the V gene TRBV5-1; possible D gene TRBD2, 5 bases. Germline values: CDR1 SGHRS, CDR2 YFSETQ. Trimming pared 1 base from V and 9 bases from J, leaving 17 bases between. This CDR3 spans 15 amino acids.

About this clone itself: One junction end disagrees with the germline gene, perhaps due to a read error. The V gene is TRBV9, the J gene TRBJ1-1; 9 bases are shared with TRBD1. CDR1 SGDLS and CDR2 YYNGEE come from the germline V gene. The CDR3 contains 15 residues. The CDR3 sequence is CASSARGTGNPEAFF. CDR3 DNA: TGTGCCAGCAGCGCACGTGGGACAGGGAACCCTGAAGCTTTCTTT.

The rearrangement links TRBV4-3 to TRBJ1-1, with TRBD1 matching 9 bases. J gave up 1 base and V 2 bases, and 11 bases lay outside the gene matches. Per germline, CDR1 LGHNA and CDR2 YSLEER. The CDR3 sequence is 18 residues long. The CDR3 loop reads CASSQLVPGQGWNTEAFF. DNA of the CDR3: TGCGCCAGCAGCCAACTAGTCCCGGGACAGGGTTGGAACACTGAAGCTTTCTTT.

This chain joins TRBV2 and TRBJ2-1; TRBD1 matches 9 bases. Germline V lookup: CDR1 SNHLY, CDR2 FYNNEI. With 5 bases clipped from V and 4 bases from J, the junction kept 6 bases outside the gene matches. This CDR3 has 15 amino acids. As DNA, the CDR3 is TGTGCCAGCAGTCCCGACAGGGGGGGTTACAATGAGCAGTTCTTC. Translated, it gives CASSPDRGGYNEQFF.

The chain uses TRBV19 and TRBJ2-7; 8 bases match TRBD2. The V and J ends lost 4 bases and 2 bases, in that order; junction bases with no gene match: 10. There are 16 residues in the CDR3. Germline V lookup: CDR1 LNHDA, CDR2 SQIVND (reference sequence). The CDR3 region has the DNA TGTGCCAGTAGTACCTCCCGGGGGGGAGCCCCCTACGAGCAGTACTTC. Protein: CASSTSRGGAPYEQYF.